This TCR beta chain was retrieved from a study of identical twins. The CDR3 runs to 14 residues. CDR1 SGHRS and CDR2 YFSETQ come from the germline V gene. Deletions cut 0 bases from V and 12 bases from J, with 15 bases between. This clonotype was seen only a few times. TCRdb itself ran the 5' RACE reads through MiXCR, one entry per CDR3 protein. The data show some 730,000 distinct CDR3 sequences, roughly 18% seen once. The same sample was also used in a study of T cells expressing NK-cell markers.

The chain combines TRBV5-1 with TRBJ1-4, with D maybe TRBD1 (5 bases). This receptor was identified in a woman in her late teens or twenties in good health. The sample comprised PBMCs. CDR3 amino acids: CASSLEGPLRELFF. In nucleotides, the CDR3 is TGCGCCAGCAGCTTGGAGGGGCCCCTTCGGGAACTGTTTTTT.